This entry describes one T cell receptor (beta chain). The same CDR3 arises from other DNA sequences in this sample as well. Germline loops: CDR1 SQVTM, CDR2 ANQGSEA. This CDR3 is 12 amino acids long. The J segment lost 4 bases and the V segment lost 6 bases, leaving 6 bases of the junction unmatched. This specimen comes from a study of blood T cell repertoires in COVID-19. Study-level background: Samples of COVID-19 (acute and convalescent) were obtained from the United States, Italy and Spain. Nucleic acid was either cDNA or gDNA, and it came from T cells, B-cell-depleted T cells, or PBMCs.

In the original workflow: How many nucleated cells were present was estimated from reference gene primer amplification. Sequenced by immunoSEQ multiplex PCR; TCRdb stores in-frame clones only, minus some. That table gives V, J and clone size, and the DNA gave D and trimming. The sample records about 71,000 clones, roughly nine tenths being singletons. The sequenced material came from peripheral blood. V is TRBV29-1 and J is TRBJ2-7; 7 nucleotides agree with TRBD1. The receptor comes from a man aged 50 or older with active COVID-19. This CDR3 reads CSVRTGSYEQYF. The DNA of the CDR3 is TGCAGCGTCAGGACAGGTTCTTACGAGCAGTACTTC.